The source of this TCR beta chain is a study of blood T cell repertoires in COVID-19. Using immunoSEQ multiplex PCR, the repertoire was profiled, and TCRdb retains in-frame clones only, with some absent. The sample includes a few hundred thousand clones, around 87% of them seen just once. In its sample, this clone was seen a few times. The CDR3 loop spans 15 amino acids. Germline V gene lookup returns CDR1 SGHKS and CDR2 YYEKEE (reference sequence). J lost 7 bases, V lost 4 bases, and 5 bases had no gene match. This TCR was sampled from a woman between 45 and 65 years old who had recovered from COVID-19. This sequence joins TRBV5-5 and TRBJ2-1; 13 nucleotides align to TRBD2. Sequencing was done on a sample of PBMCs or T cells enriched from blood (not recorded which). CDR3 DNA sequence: TGTGCCAGCAGCCGCGGACTAGCGGGAGTTAATGAGCAGTTCTTC. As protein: CASSRGLAGVNEQFF.